These T cell receptor beta chains were read from a single sample in a study of cytomegalovirus exposure and HLA in healthy donors. Produced via immunoSEQ multiplex PCR; TCRdb's table is partial and in-frame only. Found here are around 200,000 clones, roughly 77% of them singletons; the top ten hold around 1.2%. Sample: PBMCs. These receptors came from a woman aged 25 to 39 in good health and CMV-seronegative. CDR3s include the opening cysteine and the closing phenylalanine or tryptophan. The D gene is left open where the match is weak. A row's size may be missing; if present it is once, few, many or a size class.

TRBV6-5	NA	NA	TRBJ1-5	TGTGCCAGCAGTAGAGGGTTTCAGCCCCAGCATTTT	CASSRGFQPQHF
TRBV7-9	NA	NA	TRBJ2-1	TGTGCCAGCAGCCCGACTTCGCCTCAAAGTTACAATGAGCAGTTCTTC	CASSPTSPQSYNEQFF
TRBV19	NA	NA	TRBJ2-2	TGTGCCAGTATGGACACGAACACCGGGGAGCTGTTTTTT	CASMDTNTGELFF
TRBV5-1	NA	NA	TRBJ1-4	TGCGCCAGCAGCTTGACCCCCGGGACATTAGGCGAAAAACTGTTTTTT	CASSLTPGTLGEKLFF
TRBV10-3	NA	NA	TRBJ2-4	TGTGCCATCAGCCCACAGGGTAGGGCAGCCAAAAACATTCAGTACTTC	CAISPQGRAAKNIQYF
TRBV28	NA	many	TRBJ1-5	TGTGCCAGCAGTTTATGGTCTGGGAGTCAGCCCCAGCATTTT	CASSLWSGSQPQHF
TRBV27	TRBD1	NA	TRBJ2-7	TGTGCCAGCAGACTTACCGGGACAGGGACCTACGAGCAGTACTTC	CASRLTGTGTYEQYF
TRBV6-1	NA	NA	TRBJ1-5	TGTGCCAGCAATTTCGGGAACCGATATCAGCCCCAGCATTTT	CASNFGNRYQPQHF
TRBV10-1	NA	NA	TRBJ1-1	TGCGCCAGCAGTGAGCGGGGTATGAACACTGAAGCTTTCTTT	CASSERGMNTEAFF
TRBV6-5	TRBD2	NA	TRBJ2-7	TGTGCCAGCAACTCCGGTGGGGGGGGCTCCTACGAGCAGTACTTC	CASNSGGGGSYEQYF
TRBV6-1	NA	NA	TRBJ2-7	TGTGCCAGTAATAGACAGCAGGAAGTAAACGAGCAGTACTTC	CASNRQQEVNEQYF
TRBV2	TRBD1	few	TRBJ1-1	TGTGCCAGCAGTCAGGGGGAGAACACTGAAGCTTTCTTT	CASSQGENTEAFF
TRBV2	TRBD1	NA	TRBJ1-1	TGTGCCAGCAGTGTAGGACAGGGTATGAACACTGAAGCTTTCTTT	CASSVGQGMNTEAFF
TRBV6-1	TRBD2	NA	TRBJ2-7	TGTGCCAGCAGTAACGGCGGGGGGGGCAGCTACGAGCAGTACTTC	CASSNGGGGSYEQYF
TRBV7-7	NA	NA	TRBJ2-1	TGTGCCAGCAGCCTAGGCGGCGTTAATGAGCAGTTCTTC	CASSLGGVNEQFF
TRBV4-1	NA	once	TRBJ1-1	TGCGCCAGCAGCCAAGATTCAGGGGCAGGGAGACTGAACACTGAAGCTTTCTTT	CASSQDSGAGRLNTEAFF
TRBV6-5	TRBD1	NA	TRBJ2-7	TGTGCCAGCAGCCTGGACAGGGGAGAGCAGTACTTC	CASSLDRGEQYF
TRBV9	TRBD1	NA	TRBJ1-3	TGTGCCAGCAGCCCGCGACAGGGGGCAAGGGGAAACACCATATATTTT	CASSPRQGARGNTIYF
TRBV7-2	TRBD2	NA	TRBJ2-2	TGTGCCAGCAGCTTAAACGCGGGAGTCACCGGGGAGCTGTTTTTT	CASSLNAGVTGELFF
TRBV5-1	NA	NA	TRBJ1-2	TGCGCCAGCAGTCCGGACAGTTTCTATGGCTACACCTTC	CASSPDSFYGYTF
TRBV5-1	NA	NA	TRBJ1-1	TGCGCCAGCAGAGTCACCGCAGGGAACACTGAAGCTTTCTTT	CASRVTAGNTEAFF